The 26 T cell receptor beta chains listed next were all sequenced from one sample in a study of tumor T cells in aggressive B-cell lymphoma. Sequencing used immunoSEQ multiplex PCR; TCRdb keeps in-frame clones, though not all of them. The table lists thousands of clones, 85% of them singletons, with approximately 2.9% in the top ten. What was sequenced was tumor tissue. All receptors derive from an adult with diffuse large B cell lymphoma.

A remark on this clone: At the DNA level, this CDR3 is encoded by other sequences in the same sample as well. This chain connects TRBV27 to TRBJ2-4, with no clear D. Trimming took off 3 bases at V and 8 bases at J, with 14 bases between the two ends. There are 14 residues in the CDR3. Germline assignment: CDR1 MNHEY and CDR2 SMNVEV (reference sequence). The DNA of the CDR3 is TGTGCCAGCAGTTTGGGTGAGGTGTCGGACATTCAGTACTTC. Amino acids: CASSLGEVSDIQYF.

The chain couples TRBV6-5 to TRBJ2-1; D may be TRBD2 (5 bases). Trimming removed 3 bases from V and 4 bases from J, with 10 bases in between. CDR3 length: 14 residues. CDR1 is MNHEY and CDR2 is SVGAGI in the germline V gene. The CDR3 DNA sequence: TGTGCCAGCAGTTATAGGGAGCAGTACAATGAGCAGTTCTTC. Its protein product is CASSYREQYNEQFF.

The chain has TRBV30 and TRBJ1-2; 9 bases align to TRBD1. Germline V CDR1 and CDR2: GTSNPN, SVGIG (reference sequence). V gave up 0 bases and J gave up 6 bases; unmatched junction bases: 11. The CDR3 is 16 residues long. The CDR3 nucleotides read TGTGCCTGGAGTGTACACTCGACAGGGGGGTTCCATGGCTACACCTTC. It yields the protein CAWSVHSTGGFHGYTF. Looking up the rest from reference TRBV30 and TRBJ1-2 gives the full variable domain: SQTIHQWPATLVQPVGSPLSLECTVEGTSNPNLYWYRQAAGRGLQLLFYSVGIGQISSEVPQNLSASRPQDRQFILSSKKLLLSDSGFYLCAWSVHSTGGFHGYTFGSGTRLTVV.

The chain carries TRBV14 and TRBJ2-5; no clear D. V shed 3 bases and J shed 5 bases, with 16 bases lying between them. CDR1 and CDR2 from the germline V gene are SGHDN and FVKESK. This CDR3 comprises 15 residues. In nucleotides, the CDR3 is TGTGCCAGCAGCCACAAGGCCCAGGTTTGGGAGACCCAGTACTTC. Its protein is CASSHKAQVWETQYF. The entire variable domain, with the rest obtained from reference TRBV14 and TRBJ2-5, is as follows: EAGVTQFPSHSVIEKGQTVTLRCDPISGHDNLYWYRRVMGKEIKFLLHFVKESKQDESGMPNNRFLAERTGGTYSTLKVQPAELEDSGVYFCASSHKAQVWETQYFGPGTRLLVL.

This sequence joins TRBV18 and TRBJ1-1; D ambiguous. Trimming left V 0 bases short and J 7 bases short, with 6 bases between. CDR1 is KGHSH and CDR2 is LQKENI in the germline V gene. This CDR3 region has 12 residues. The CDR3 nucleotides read TGTGCCAGCTCACCACCGGGCCGTGAAGCTTTCTTT. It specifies CASSPPGREAFF.

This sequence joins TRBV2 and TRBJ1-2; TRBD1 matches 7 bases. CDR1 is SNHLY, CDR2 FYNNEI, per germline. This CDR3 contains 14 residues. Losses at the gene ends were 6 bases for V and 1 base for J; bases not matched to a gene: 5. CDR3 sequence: CASSLTGNNYGYTF. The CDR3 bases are TGTGCCAGCAGCCTGACAGGGAATAACTATGGCTACACCTTC. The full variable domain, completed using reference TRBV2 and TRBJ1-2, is EPEVTQTPSHQVTQMGQEVILRCVPISNHLYFYWYRQILGQKVEFLVSFYNNEISEKSEIFDDQFSVERPDGSNFTLKIRSTKLEDSAMYFCASSLTGNNYGYTFGSGTRLTVV.

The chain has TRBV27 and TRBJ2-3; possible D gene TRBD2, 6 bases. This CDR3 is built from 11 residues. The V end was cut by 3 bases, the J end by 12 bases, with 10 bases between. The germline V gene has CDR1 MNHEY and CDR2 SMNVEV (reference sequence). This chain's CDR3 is CASSLGGVQYF. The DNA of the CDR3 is TGTGCCAGCAGTTTGGGCGGGGTCCAGTATTTT.

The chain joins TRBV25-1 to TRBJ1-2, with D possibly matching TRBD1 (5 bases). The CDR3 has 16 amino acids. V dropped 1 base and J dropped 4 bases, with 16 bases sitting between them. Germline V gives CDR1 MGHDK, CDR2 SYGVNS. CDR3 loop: CASSEWGGTSGYGYTF. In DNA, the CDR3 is TGTGCCAGCAGTGAATGGGGAGGGACGAGCGGCTATGGCTACACCTTC.

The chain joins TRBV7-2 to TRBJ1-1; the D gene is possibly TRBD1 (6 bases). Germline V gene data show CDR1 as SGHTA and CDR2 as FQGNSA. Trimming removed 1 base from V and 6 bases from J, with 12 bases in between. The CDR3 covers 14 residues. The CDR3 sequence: CASSLGDRWAEAFF. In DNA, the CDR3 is TGTGCCAGCAGCTTAGGCGACAGGTGGGCTGAAGCTTTCTTT.

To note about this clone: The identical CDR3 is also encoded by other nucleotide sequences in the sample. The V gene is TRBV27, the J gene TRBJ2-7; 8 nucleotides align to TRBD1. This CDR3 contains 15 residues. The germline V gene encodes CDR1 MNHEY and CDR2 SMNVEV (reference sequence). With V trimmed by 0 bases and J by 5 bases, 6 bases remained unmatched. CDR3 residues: CASSLSMTGVNEQYF. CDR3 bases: TGTGCCAGCAGTTTATCGATGACAGGGGTGAACGAGCAGTACTTC.

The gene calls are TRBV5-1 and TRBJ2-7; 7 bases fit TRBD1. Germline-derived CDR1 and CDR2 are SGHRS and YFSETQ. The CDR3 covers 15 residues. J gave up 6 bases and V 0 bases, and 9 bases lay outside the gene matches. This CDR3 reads CASSLEGTASLEQYF. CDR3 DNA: TGCGCCAGCAGCTTGGAAGGGACAGCTTCCCTCGAGCAGTACTTC. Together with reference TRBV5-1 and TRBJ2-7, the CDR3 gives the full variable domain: KAGVTQTPRYLIKTRGQQVTLSCSPISGHRSVSWYQQTPGQGLQFLFEYFSETQRNKGNFPGRFSGRQFSNSRSEMNVSTLELGDSALYLCASSLEGTASLEQYFGPGTRLTVT.

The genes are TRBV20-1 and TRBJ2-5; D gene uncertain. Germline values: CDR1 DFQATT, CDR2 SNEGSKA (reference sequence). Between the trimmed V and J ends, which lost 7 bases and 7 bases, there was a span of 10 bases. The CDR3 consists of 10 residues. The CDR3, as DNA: TGCAGTGTCCCGGCGGCGACCCAGTACTTC. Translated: CSVPAATQYF.

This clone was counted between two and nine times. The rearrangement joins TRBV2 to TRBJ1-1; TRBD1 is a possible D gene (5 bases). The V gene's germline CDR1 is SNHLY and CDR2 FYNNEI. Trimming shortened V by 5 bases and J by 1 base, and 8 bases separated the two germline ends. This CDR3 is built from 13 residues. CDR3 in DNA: TGTGCCAGCAGTTCCCAGGGGAACACTGAAGCTTTCTTT. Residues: CASSSQGNTEAFF.

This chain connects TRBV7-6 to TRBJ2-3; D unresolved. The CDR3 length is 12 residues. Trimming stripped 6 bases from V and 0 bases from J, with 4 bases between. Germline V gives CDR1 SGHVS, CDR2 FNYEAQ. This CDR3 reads CASSRSTDTQYF. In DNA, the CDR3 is TGTGCCAGCAGTCGGAGCACAGATACGCAGTATTTT. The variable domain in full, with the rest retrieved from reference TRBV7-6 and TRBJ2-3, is GAGVSQSPRYKVTKRGQDVALRCDPISGHVSLYWYRQALGQGPEFLTYFNYEAQQDKSGLPNDRFSAERPEGSISTLTIQRTEQRDSAMYRCASSRSTDTQYFGPGTRLTVL.

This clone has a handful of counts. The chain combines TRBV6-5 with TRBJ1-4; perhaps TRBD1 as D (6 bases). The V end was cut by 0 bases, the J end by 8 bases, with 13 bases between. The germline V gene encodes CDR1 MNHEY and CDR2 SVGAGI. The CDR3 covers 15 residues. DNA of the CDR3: TGTGCCAGCAGTTACTCAGGGGGGGTAGGAGAAAAACTGTTTTTT. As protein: CASSYSGGVGEKLFF.

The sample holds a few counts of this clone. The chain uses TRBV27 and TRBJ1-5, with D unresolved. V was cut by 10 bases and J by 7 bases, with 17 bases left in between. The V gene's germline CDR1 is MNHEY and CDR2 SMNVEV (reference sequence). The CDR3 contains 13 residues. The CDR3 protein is CATSAGSGQPQHF. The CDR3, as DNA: TGTGCCACCTCGGCGGGGTCGGGGCAGCCCCAGCATTTT.

CDR3 region: CASSQEGGLTEAFF. CDR3 nucleotides: TGCGCCAGCAGCCAAGAGGGGGGGCTCACTGAAGCTTTCTTT. The chain links TRBV4-1 to TRBJ1-1, with D maybe TRBD1 (6 bases). Trimming cost V 0 bases and J 4 bases, with 9 bases left between them. The CDR3 length is 14 residues. Looked up from germline, CDR1 is MGHRA and CDR2 is YSYEKL.

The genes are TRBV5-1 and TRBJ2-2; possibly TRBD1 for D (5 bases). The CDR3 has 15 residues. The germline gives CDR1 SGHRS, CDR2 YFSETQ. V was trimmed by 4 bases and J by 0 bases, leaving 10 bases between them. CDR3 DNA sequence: TGCGCCAGCAGCGGAATGACAGCGAACACCGGGGAGCTGTTTTTT. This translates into CASSGMTANTGELFF.

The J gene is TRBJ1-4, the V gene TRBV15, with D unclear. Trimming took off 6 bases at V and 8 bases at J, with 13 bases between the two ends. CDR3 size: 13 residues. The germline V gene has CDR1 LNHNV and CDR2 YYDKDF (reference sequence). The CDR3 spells CATRPVLDEKLFF. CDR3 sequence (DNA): TGTGCCACCAGGCCCGTCCTAGACGAAAAACTGTTTTTT.

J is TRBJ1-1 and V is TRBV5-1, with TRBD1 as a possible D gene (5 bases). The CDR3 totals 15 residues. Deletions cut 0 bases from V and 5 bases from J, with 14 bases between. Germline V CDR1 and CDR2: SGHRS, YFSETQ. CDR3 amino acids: CASSLAPGVGTEAFF. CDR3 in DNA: TGCGCCAGCAGCTTGGCTCCGGGGGTCGGGACTGAAGCTTTCTTT.

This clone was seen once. The DNA of the CDR3 is TGTGCCAGCTCACCCCAAAGGGGGAGGACAGGGGAGGGTTGTAATTCACCCCTCCACTTT. This codes for CASSPQRGRTGEGCNSPLHF. The chain has TRBV18 and TRBJ1-6, with 9 nucleotides matching TRBD1. Germline V CDR1 and CDR2: KGHSH, LQKENI. CDR3 size: 20 residues. Trimming took 3 bases from V and 6 from J; bases not matched to a gene: 18.

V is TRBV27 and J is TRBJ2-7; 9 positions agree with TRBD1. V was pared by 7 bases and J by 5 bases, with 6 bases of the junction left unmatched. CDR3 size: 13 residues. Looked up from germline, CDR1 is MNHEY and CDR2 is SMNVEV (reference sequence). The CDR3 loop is CASNLGTGNEQYF. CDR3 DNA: TGTGCCAGCAACCTCGGGACAGGGAACGAGCAGTACTTC.

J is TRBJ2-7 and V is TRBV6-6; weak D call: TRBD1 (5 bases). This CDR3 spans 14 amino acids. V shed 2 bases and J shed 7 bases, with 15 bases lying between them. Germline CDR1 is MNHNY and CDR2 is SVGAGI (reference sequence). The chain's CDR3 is CASSYGQGVEEQYF. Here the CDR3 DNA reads TGTGCCAGCAGTTACGGACAAGGGGTGGAGGAGCAGTACTTC.

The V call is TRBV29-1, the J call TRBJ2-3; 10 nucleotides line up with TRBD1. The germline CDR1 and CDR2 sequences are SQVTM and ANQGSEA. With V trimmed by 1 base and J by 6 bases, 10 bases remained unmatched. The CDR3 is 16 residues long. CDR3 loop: CSVEVRRDRGWDTQYF. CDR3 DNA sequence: TGCAGCGTTGAAGTACGTCGGGACAGGGGATGGGATACGCAGTATTTT.

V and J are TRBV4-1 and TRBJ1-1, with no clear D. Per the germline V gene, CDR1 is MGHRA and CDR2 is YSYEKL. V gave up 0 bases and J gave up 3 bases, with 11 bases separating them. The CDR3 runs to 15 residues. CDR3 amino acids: CASSQDNAGYTEAFF. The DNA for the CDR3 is TGCGCCAGCAGCCAAGACAACGCAGGTTACACTGAAGCTTTCTTT.

The CDR3 DNA reads TGTGCCAGCAGCTCTAGTTGGGAGCAGCCCCAGCATTTT. Protein: CASSSSWEQPQHF. V gene TRBV11-2 combines with J gene TRBJ1-5; the D is unclear. This CDR3 region has 13 residues. Germline V gene lookup returns CDR1 SGHAT and CDR2 FQNNGV. V lost 4 bases and J lost 7, with 11 bases in between. The whole variable domain, filled in from reference TRBV11-2 and TRBJ1-5, reads EAGVAQSPRYKIIEKRQSVAFWCNPISGHATLYWYQQILGQGPKLLIQFQNNGVVDDSQLPKDRFSAERLKGVDSTLKIQPAKLEDSAVYLCASSSSWEQPQHFGDGTRLSIL.